This paragraph reports one T cell receptor beta chain. Its antigen is unknown. This sample is drawn from a study of T cell responses to AZD1222 COVID-19 vaccine. Profiled with immunoSEQ multiplex PCR; TCRdb holds only in-frame clones, not every one. The repertoire consists of over 150,000 clones, with roughly 87% occurring once and the leading ten covering less than 3%. The germline V and J ends were trimmed by 6 bases and 7 bases, with 10 bases remaining between them. The CDR3 spans 13 residues. Germline V gene lookup returns CDR1 MNHEY and CDR2 SVGAGI. General study points: Per reports, nearly half of all spike-specific TCRs target regions that are unmutated in variants. Two AZD1222 administrations were followed by greater Spike-specific TCR breadth and depth. It should be noted that donors were predominantly white British and more often female, and clonal diversity was possibly underestimated.

The receptor was isolated from an adult in good health. Sequenced here: peripheral blood, sampled on day 0 of AZD1222 vaccination. The chain combines TRBV6-5 with TRBJ1-6; perhaps TRBD1 as D (6 bases). CDR3 bases: TGTGCCAGCAGGAGGACAGAGAATTCACCCCTCCACTTT. Translated: CASRRTENSPLHF.